This TCR beta chain was profiled in a study of patients and donors after allogeneic stem cell transplantation. Deletions cut 0 bases from V and 3 bases from J, with 6 bases between. Germline V CDR1 and CDR2: LNHDA, SQIVND (reference sequence). This CDR3 is 15 amino acids long. TCRdb independently ran MiXCR on the RT-PCR reads; one entry per CDR3 protein. The data hold fewer than 75,000 distinct CDR3 sequences, with roughly 15% observed a single time. The TCR comes from a human donor who was either an allogeneic HSCT recipient or a stem cell or donor lymphocyte infusion donor (not recorded which). It is not recorded whose cells these are; they may come from a transplant donor. The V gene is TRBV19, the J gene TRBJ2-6; D is undetermined. The sequenced sample was blood, either unsorted or a sorted T cell fraction (not recorded which). The CDR3 region has the DNA TGTGCCAGTAGTATAGAGACGGGTGGGGCCAACGTCCTGACTTTC. It translates to CASSIETGGANVLTF.